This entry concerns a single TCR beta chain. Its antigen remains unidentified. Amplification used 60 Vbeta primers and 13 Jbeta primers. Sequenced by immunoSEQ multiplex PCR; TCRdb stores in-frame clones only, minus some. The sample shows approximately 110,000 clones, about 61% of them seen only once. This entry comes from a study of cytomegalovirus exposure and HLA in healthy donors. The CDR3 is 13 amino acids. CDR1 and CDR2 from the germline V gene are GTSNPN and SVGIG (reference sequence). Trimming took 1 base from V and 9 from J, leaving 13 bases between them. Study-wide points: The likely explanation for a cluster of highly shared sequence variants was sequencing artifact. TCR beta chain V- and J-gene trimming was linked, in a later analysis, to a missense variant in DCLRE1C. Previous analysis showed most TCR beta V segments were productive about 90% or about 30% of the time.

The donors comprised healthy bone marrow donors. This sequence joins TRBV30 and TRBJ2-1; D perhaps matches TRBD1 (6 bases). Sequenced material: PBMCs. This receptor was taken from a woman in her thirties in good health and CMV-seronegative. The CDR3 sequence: CAWSGVLGGEQFF. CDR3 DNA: TGTGCCTGGAGTGGAGTCTTAGGGGGTGAGCAGTTCTTC. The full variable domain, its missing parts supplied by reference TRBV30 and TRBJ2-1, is SQTIHQWPATLVQPVGSPLSLECTVEGTSNPNLYWYRQAAGRGLQLLFYSVGIGQISSEVPQNLSASRPQDRQFILSSKKLLLSDSGFYLCAWSGVLGGEQFFGPGTRLTVL.